Presented here are 15 T cell receptor beta chains from one specimen sequenced in a study of T cell responses to AZD1222 COVID-19 vaccine. Some clones are missing from TCRdb's copy, which holds only in-frame ones; the method was immunoSEQ multiplex PCR. Among some 150,000 clones listed, around 90% were seen once. The source was peripheral blood, collected 28 days after the second AZD1222 dose. The receptors shown here come from an adult who received the AZD1222 COVID-19 vaccine.

The rearrangement uses TRBV6-2 or TRBV6-3 and TRBJ1-6; D is uncertain. CDR1 is MNHEY and CDR2 is SVGEGT in the germline V gene. The CDR3 is 17 residues long. With 2 bases removed from V and 10 bases from J, the gap between germline ends came to 21 bases. The CDR3 region is CASSYPRPYTPISPLHF. The CDR3 region has the DNA TGTGCCAGCAGTTACCCGCGACCTTACACCCCCATCTCACCCCTCCACTTT.

The chain is built from TRBV5-1 and TRBJ2-1; 8 bases align to TRBD2. The CDR3 is 15 residues long. Germline V CDR1 and CDR2: SGHRS, YFSETQ. Losses at the gene ends were 0 bases for V and 5 bases for J; bases not matched to a gene: 4. The CDR3 here is CASSLGGRINNEQFF. CDR3 DNA: TGCGCCAGCAGCTTGGGCGGGAGGATCAACAATGAGCAGTTCTTC.

The V gene is TRBV5-1, the J gene TRBJ1-1; no definite D call. The CDR3 covers 14 residues. The ends were cut back, 1 base at V and 1 base at J, with 8 bases in the middle. Germline-derived CDR1 and CDR2 are SGHRS and YFSETQ. The DNA for the CDR3 is TGCGCCAGCAGCTTGACCAGACCGAACACTGAAGCTTTCTTT. This sequence encodes CASSLTRPNTEAFF.

The chain uses TRBV18 and TRBJ2-7; D is possibly TRBD2 (6 bases). Per the germline V gene, CDR1 is KGHSH and CDR2 is LQKENI. This CDR3 contains 14 residues. V was shortened by 2 bases and J by 6 bases, with 14 bases between the two germline ends. The CDR3 DNA reads as TGTGCCAGCTCACCAAATGCGGGAATGGGCGAGCAGTACTTC. Translation gives CASSPNAGMGEQYF.

The chain joins TRBV21-1 to TRBJ2-3. TRBV21-1 is tagged as a pseudogene. This CDR3 is 10 amino acids long. The CDR3 region is CASSGDTQYF. DNA of the CDR3: TGTGCCAGCAGTGGAGATACGCAGTATTTT.

The chain uses TRBV19 and TRBJ2-7; a possible D gene is TRBD2 (5 bases). Germline CDR1 reads LNHDA; CDR2 reads SQIVND (reference sequence). Between the trimmed V and J ends, which lost 5 bases and 2 bases, there was a span of 13 bases. The CDR3 length is 14 residues. The CDR3 is CASSPTGNAYEQYF. Written as DNA, the CDR3 is TGTGCCAGTAGTCCAACCGGGAATGCCTACGAGCAGTACTTC.

The chain has TRBV27 and TRBJ2-7, with TRBD1 matching 10 bases. This CDR3 has 13 amino acids. Germline V lookup: CDR1 MNHEY, CDR2 SMNVEV (reference sequence). J lost 6 bases, V lost 5 bases, and 4 bases had no gene match. Here the CDR3 reads CASSDRGRREQYF. The CDR3 DNA reads as TGTGCCAGCAGTGACAGGGGGCGACGCGAGCAGTACTTC.

J is TRBJ2-7 and V is TRBV7-2, with TRBD2 matching over 10 bases. Germline V gene sequence: CDR1 SGHTA, CDR2 FQGNSA. CDR3 size: 16 residues. With 5 bases clipped from V and 4 bases from J, the junction kept 11 bases outside the gene matches. DNA for the CDR3: TGTGCCAGCAGCGATGGCCCTAGCGGGAGTTCATACGAGCAGTACTTC. Its translation is CASSDGPSGSSYEQYF.

V gene TRBV19 combines with J gene TRBJ2-1, with 8 bases matching TRBD1. J was trimmed by 0 bases and V by 5 bases; bases with no gene match: 6. This CDR3 region has 16 residues. The germline V gene encodes CDR1 LNHDA and CDR2 SQIVND (reference sequence). In nucleotides, the CDR3 is TGTGCCAGTAGTGCAGGGGGCATTAGCTCCTACAATGAGCAGTTCTTC. Its protein product is CASSAGGISSYNEQFF. The full variable domain, rest sourced from reference TRBV19 and TRBJ2-1, is DGGITQSPKYLFRKEGQNVTLSCEQNLNHDAMYWYRQDPGQGLRLIYYSQIVNDFQKGDIAEGYSVSREKKESFPLTVTSAQKNPTAFYLCASSAGGISSYNEQFFGPGTRLTVL.

This clone was detected only once. The V and J genes are TRBV6-5 and TRBJ1-1; 9 nucleotides agree with TRBD1. Trimming removed 9 bases from V and 4 bases from J; junction bases left unmatched: 6. This CDR3 comprises 13 residues. The germline V gene encodes CDR1 MNHEY and CDR2 SVGAGI. CDR3 sequence reads: CASLLQGATEAFF. The CDR3, as DNA: TGTGCCAGTTTATTACAGGGGGCCACTGAAGCTTTCTTT.

V gene TRBV7-2 combines with J gene TRBJ1-5, with D maybe TRBD1 (6 bases). The CDR3 has 15 residues. The V and J ends lost 4 bases and 0 bases respectively, with 10 bases between them. The germline gives CDR1 SGHTA, CDR2 FQGNSA. This CDR3 reads CASSWGHYSNQPQHF. DNA of the CDR3: TGTGCCAGCAGCTGGGGACATTATAGCAATCAGCCCCAGCATTTT.

V usage is TRBV18 and J usage is TRBJ2-3; D not certain. The CDR3 loop spans 15 amino acids. The V end was cut by 6 bases, the J end by 0 bases, with 13 bases between. CDR1 KGHSH and CDR2 LQKENI come from the germline V gene. The CDR3 spells CASSMRGPSTDTQYF. The DNA of the CDR3 is TGTGCCAGCTCCATGCGCGGACCAAGCACAGATACGCAGTATTTT.

Written as DNA, the CDR3 is TGCAGCGTTGAAGATCTCGGGACGGATCTTAGAGTAGGTGAAAAACTGTTTTTT. Translation: CSVEDLGTDLRVGEKLFF. The genes are TRBV29-1 and TRBJ1-4, with D possibly TRBD1 on 5 matching bases. The CDR3 contains 18 residues. V gave up 0 bases and J gave up 7 bases, with 24 bases separating them. The germline gives CDR1 SQVTM, CDR2 ANQGSEA. The whole variable domain, remainder taken from reference TRBV29-1 and TRBJ1-4, is SAVISQKPSRDICQRGTSLTIQCQVDSQVTMMFWYRQQPGQSLTLIATANQGSEATYESGFVIDKFPISRPNLTFSTLTVSNMSPEDSSIYLCSVEDLGTDLRVGEKLFFGSGTQLSVL.

This chain joins TRBV14 and TRBJ2-7; D is unresolved. V was cut by 1 base and J by 5 bases, with 12 bases left in between. Germline CDR1 SGHDN, CDR2 FVKESK. The CDR3 contains 14 residues. The CDR3 DNA reads as TGTGCCAGCAGCCAAGCTGGAAGGGTCCACGAGCAGTACTTC. Its translation: CASSQAGRVHEQYF.

This chain connects TRBV4-1 to TRBJ1-1; D gene uncertain. The V gene lost 1 base and the J gene lost 1 base, with 13 bases spanning the gap. The germline V gene encodes CDR1 MGHRA and CDR2 YSYEKL. The CDR3 consists of 16 residues. The CDR3 nucleotides read TGCGCCAGCAGCCAAGTCGTAGTAGGGAGGAACACTGAAGCTTTCTTT. Translation gives CASSQVVVGRNTEAFF.